The text below deals with one TCR beta chain. Its target is not known. The data stem from a study of cytomegalovirus exposure and HLA in healthy donors. Findings and limits, study-wide: High specificity and sensitivity for cytomegalovirus status were reported for the classifier. According to a subsequent analysis, TCR clusters from the first cohort were inclined to appear together in the roughly 120 validation repertoires.

The donors were in the roughly 120-subject validation cohort, distinct from the approximately 670-subject first cohort. Profiling relied on immunoSEQ multiplex PCR, and the TCRdb table lists in-frame clones only, not all of them. Of about 360,000 clones detected, approximately 90% appear once; the ten largest clones hold approximately 0.8%. CDR3 size: 15 residues. Germline CDR1 and CDR2: MDHEN and SYDVKM. V was clipped by 6 bases and J by 7 bases; unmatched bases: 9. The source material was PBMCs. The source of this sequence is a woman younger than 30 in good health and CMV-seronegative. The V call is TRBV28, the J call TRBJ1-6; 7 bases map to TRBD1. The CDR3 DNA sequence: TGTGCCAGCAGGGTAGGGGGCGTAGGGAATTCACCCCTCCACTTT. Translated, it gives CASRVGGVGNSPLHF.